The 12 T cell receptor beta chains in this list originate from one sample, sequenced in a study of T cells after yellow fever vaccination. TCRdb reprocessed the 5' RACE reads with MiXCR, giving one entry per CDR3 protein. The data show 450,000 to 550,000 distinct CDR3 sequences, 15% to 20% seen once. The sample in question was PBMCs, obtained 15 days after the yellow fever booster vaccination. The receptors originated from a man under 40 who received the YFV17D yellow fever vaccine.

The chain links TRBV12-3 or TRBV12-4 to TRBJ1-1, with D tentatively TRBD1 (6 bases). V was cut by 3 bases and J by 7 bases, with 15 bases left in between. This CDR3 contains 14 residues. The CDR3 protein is CASSFWGATSEAFF. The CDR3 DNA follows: TGTGCCAGCAGTTTTTGGGGGGCCACAAGTGAAGCTTTCTTT.

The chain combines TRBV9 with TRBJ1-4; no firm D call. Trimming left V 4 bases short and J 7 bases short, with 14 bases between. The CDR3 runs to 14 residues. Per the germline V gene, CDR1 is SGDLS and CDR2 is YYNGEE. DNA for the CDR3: TGTGCCAGCAGCACAGAAAGCGAAGGTGAAAAACTGTTTTTT. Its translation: CASSTESEGEKLFF.

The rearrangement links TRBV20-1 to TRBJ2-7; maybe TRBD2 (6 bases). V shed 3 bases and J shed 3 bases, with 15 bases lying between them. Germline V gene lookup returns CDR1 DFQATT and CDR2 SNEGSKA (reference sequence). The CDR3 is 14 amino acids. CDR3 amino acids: CSARISGGFYEQYF. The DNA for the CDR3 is TGCAGTGCTAGGATTTCAGGAGGGTTCTACGAGCAGTACTTC.

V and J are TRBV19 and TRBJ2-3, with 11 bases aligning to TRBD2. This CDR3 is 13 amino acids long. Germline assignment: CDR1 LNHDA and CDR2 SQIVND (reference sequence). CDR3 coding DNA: TGTGCTGTACTAGCGGGAGTCGGAGATACGCAGTATTTT. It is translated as CAVLAGVGDTQYF. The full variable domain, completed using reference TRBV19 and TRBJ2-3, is DGGITQSPKYLFRKEGQNVTLSCEQNLNHDAMYWYRQDPGQGLRLIYYSQIVNDFQKGDIAEGYSVSREKKESFPLTVTSAQKNPTAFYLCAVLAGVGDTQYFGPGTRLTVL.

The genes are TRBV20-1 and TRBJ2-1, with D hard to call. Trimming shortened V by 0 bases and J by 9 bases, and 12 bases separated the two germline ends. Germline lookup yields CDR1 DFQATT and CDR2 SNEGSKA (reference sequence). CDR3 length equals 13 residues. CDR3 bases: TGCAGTGCTAGAGATCTTACTCGCCGTGAGCAGTTCTTC. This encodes CSARDLTRREQFF.

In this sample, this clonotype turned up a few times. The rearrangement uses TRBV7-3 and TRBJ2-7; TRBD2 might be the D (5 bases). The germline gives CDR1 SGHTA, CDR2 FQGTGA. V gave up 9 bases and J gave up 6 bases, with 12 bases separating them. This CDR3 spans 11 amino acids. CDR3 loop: CARDCLFEQYF. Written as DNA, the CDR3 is TGTGCCAGGGACTGCCTTTTCGAGCAGTACTTC.

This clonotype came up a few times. The CDR3 DNA reads as TGCGCCAGCGGCCGGGACAGGGCTTCTGGGGCCAACGTCCTGACTTTC. Protein sequence: CASGRDRASGANVLTF. The gene calls are TRBV5-1 and TRBJ2-6; 9 bases agree with TRBD1. The CDR3 sequence is 16 residues long. In germline, CDR1 is SGHRS, CDR2 YFSETQ. Germline trimming cut 7 bases from V and 1 base from J; bases unmatched to any gene: 6.

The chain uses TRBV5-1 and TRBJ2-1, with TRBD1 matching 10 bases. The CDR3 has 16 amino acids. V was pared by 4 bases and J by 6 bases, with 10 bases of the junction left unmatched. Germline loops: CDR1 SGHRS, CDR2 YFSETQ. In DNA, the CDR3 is TGCGCCAGCAGCCGTCTCAGGGACAGGGGACCCAATGAGCAGTTCTTC. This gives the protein CASSRLRDRGPNEQFF.

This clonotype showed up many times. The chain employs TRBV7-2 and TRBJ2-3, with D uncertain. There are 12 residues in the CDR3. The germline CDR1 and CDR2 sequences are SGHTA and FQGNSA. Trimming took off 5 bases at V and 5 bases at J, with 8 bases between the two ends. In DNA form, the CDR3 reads TGTGCCAGCAGCCTCTCCGGAGATACGCAGTATTTT. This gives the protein CASSLSGDTQYF. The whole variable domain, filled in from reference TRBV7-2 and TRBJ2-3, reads GAGVSQSPSNKVTEKGKDVELRCDPISGHTALYWYRQSLGQGLEFLIYFQGNSAPDKSGLPSDRFSAERTGGSVSTLTIQRTQQEDSAVYLCASSLSGDTQYFGPGTRLTVL.

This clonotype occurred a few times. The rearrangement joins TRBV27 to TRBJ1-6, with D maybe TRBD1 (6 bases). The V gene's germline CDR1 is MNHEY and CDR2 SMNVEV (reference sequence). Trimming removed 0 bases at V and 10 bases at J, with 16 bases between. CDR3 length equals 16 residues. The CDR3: CASSLSGRGIGSPLHF. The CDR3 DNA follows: TGTGCCAGCAGTTTATCGGGCAGGGGAATCGGGTCACCCCTCCACTTT.

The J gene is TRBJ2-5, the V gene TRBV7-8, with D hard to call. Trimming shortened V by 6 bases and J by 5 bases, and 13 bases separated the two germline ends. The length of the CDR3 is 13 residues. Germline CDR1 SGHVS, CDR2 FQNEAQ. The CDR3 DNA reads TGTGCCAGCAGTCGAACCTCCCTGGAGACCCAGTACTTC. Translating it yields CASSRTSLETQYF.

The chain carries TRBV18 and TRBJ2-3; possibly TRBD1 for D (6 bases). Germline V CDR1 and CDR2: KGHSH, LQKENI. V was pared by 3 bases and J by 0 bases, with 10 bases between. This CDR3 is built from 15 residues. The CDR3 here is CASSPYRESTDTQYF. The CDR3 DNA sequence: TGTGCCAGCTCACCTTACAGGGAAAGCACAGATACGCAGTATTTT. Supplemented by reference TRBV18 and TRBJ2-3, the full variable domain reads NAGVMQNPRHLVRRRGQEARLRCSPMKGHSHVYWYRQLPEEGLKFMVYLQKENIIDESGMPKERFSAEFPKEGPSILRIQQVVRGDSAAYFCASSPYRESTDTQYFGPGTRLTVL.